This is a list of T cell receptor beta chains from one sample in a study of blood T cell repertoires in COVID-19. TCRdb's copy holds only in-frame clones and misses some; the assay was immunoSEQ multiplex PCR. The sample comprises around 300,000 clones, around 90% of which are singletons, and approximately 7.5% rests with the top ten. Sequenced: peripheral blood. The receptors here all came from a woman aged 25 to 45 with COVID-19, enrolled during active disease. The CDR3 runs from the conserved cysteine through the conserved F or W. The D gene is left open where the match is weak. Clone size, where shown, is once, few, many, or a class for clones that have expanded.

>15|TRBJ1-4|TRBV5-4|TRBD1|.
CASSLDRARNEKLFF
TGTGCCAGCAGCCTGGACAGGGCTCGGAATGAAAAACTGTTTTTT
>13|TRBJ2-2|TRBV30|.|.
CAWPNFSTGELFF
TGTGCCTGGCCGAACTTTTCCACCGGGGAGCTGTTTTTT
>13|TRBJ2-1|TRBV7-8|TRBD1|.
CASSGDRGHEQFF
TGTGCCAGCAGCGGGGACAGGGGACATGAGCAGTTCTTC
>14|TRBJ2-7|TRBV27|.|.
CASKPLDGYYEQYF
TGTGCCAGCAAGCCCCTAGATGGCTACTACGAGCAGTACTTC
>15|TRBJ2-2|TRBV30|TRBD1|once
CAWSPWDRGTGELFF
TGTGCCTGGAGTCCCTGGGACAGGGGCACCGGGGAGCTGTTTTTT
>13|TRBJ1-5|TRBV20-1|.|.
CSASGGANQPQHF
TGCAGTGCTAGTGGTGGGGCGAATCAGCCCCAGCATTTT
>15|TRBJ1-1|TRBV18|TRBD1|.
CASSPGQGVNTEAFF
TGTGCCAGCTCACCAGGACAGGGGGTAAACACTGAAGCTTTCTTT
>13|TRBJ2-1|TRBV7-3|TRBD1|.
CASSSPRGNEQFF
TGTGCCAGCAGCTCCCCCAGGGGGAATGAGCAGTTCTTC
>15|TRBJ1-2|TRBV7-9|.|.
CASSLAQGSGYGYTF
TGTGCCAGCAGCTTAGCACAGGGAAGTGGGTATGGCTACACCTTC
>15|TRBJ1-6|TRBV6-5|TRBD1|.
CASSSLTGFNSPLHF
TGTGCCAGCAGTTCGTTGACAGGGTTTAATTCACCCCTCCACTTT
>16|TRBJ1-4|TRBV6-5|TRBD1|.
CASSYLRQGAREKLFF
TGTGCCAGCAGTTACCTCCGACAGGGAGCGAGGGAAAAACTGTTTTTT
>13|TRBJ2-7|TRBV7-9|TRBD1|.
CASSLDRGWEQYF
TGTGCCAGCAGCTTAGACAGGGGGTGGGAGCAGTACTTC
>14|TRBJ1-2|TRBV7-2|.|once
CASSPGGAGYGYTF
TGTGCCAGCAGCCCGGGAGGGGCCGGCTATGGCTACACCTTC
>16|TRBJ1-5|TRBV5-5|.|.
CASSLGTDYSNQPQHF
TGTGCCAGCAGCTTGGGGACAGATTATAGCAATCAGCCCCAGCATTTT
>14|TRBJ1-4|TRBV7-9|.|.
CASSFGATNEKLFF
TGTGCCAGCAGCTTCGGTGCAACTAATGAAAAACTGTTTTTT
>14|TRBJ1-5|TRBV7-2|TRBD1|.
CASSIRQGSQPQHF
TGTGCCAGCAGCATCAGACAGGGTAGTCAGCCCCAGCATTTT
>14|TRBJ2-7|TRBV10-3|.|.
CASFNFDTGYEQYF
TGTGCCAGCTTCAACTTCGACACTGGCTACGAGCAGTACTTC
>12|TRBJ2-7|TRBV5-1|.|.
CASSSPTYEQYF
TGCGCCAGCAGCTCCCCAACCTACGAGCAGTACTTC
>15|TRBJ2-1|TRBV6-2/TRBV6-3|TRBD2|.
CASSRLAGGPSEQFF
TGTGCCAGCAGCCGCCTAGCGGGAGGGCCCAGTGAGCAGTTCTTC
>15|TRBJ2-7|TRBV28|.|.
CASSSFGAGRYEQYF
TGTGCCAGCAGTTCCTTTGGGGCAGGGCGGTACGAGCAGTACTTC
>14|TRBJ2-5|TRBV9|.|.
CASSVAGSAETQYF
TGTGCCAGCAGCGTAGCGGGTTCGGCGGAGACCCAGTACTTC
>16|TRBJ2-5|TRBV15|TRBD1|.
CATSRSQGAAGETQYF
TGTGCCACCAGCAGGTCACAGGGGGCTGCGGGGGAGACCCAGTACTTC
>15|TRBJ1-3|TRBV6-5|.|few
CASSTSGDSGNTIYF
TGTGCCAGCAGCACCTCGGGTGATAGTGGAAACACCATATATTTT
>13|TRBJ1-1|TRBV2|.|.
CASSLVRNTEAFF
TGTGCCAGCAGCCTTGTTCGGAACACTGAAGCTTTCTTT
>13|TRBJ2-7|TRBV28|.|.
CASSLGGNDEQYF
TGTGCCAGCAGTTTAGGAGGGAACGACGAGCAGTACTTC
>13|TRBJ1-1|TRBV7-3|.|.
CASSLSLNTEAFF
TGTGCCAGCAGCCTATCTTTGAACACTGAAGCTTTCTTT
>14|TRBJ2-7|TRBV5-1|TRBD1|.
CASSLRDRSREQYF
TGCGCCAGCAGCTTGCGGGACAGGTCTCGCGAGCAGTACTTC
>15|TRBJ2-1|TRBV7-9|TRBD2|.
CASSPGGEGDNEQFF
TGTGCCAGCAGCCCGGGGGGGGAGGGGGACAATGAGCAGTTCTTC
>15|TRBJ1-5|TRBV2|.|.
CASSEAPRGNQPQHF
TGTGCCAGCAGTGAGGCTCCCCGGGGCAATCAGCCCCAGCATTTT
>14|TRBJ2-7|TRBV7-2|.|.
CASSRSGTAYEQYF
TGTGCCAGCAGCCGTAGCGGAACTGCCTACGAGCAGTACTTC
>14|TRBJ1-1|TRBV5-1|.|.
CASSLAEGDTEAFF
TGCGCCAGCAGCTTGGCCGAGGGTGACACTGAAGCTTTCTTT
>15|TRBJ2-2|TRBV9|.|.
CASSVADTIGGELFF
TGTGCCAGCAGCGTAGCTGACACAATCGGTGGGGAGCTGTTTTTT
>14|TRBJ2-2|TRBV28|TRBD1|.
CASSPGQGSGELFF
TGTGCCAGCAGCCCGGGACAGGGGTCGGGGGAGCTGTTTTTT
>19|TRBJ2-1|TRBV9|TRBD2|.
CASSVEGLASSSSYNEQFF
TGTGCCAGCAGCGTAGAGGGACTAGCCTCCTCCAGCTCCTACAATGAGCAGTTCTTC
>12|TRBJ1-5|TRBV12-3/TRBV12-4|.|few
CASSLELGPQHF
TGTGCCAGCAGTTTAGAGCTAGGGCCCCAGCATTTT
>15|TRBJ2-3|TRBV25-1|.|.
CASSELGGGTDTQYF
TGTGCCAGCAGTGAATTAGGTGGAGGCACAGATACGCAGTATTTT
>14|TRBJ1-2|TRBV19|TRBD1|few
CASSMDREFYGYTF
TGTGCCAGTAGTATGGACAGGGAATTTTATGGCTACACCTTC
>14|TRBJ1-1|TRBV6-6|TRBD1|.
CASNRGQGETEAFF
TGTGCCAGCAACCGAGGACAGGGAGAGACTGAAGCTTTCTTT
>18|TRBJ1-1|TRBV9|TRBD1|.
CASSDHRDRVLKDTEAFF
TGTGCCAGCAGCGATCACCGGGACAGGGTTTTGAAGGACACTGAAGCTTTCTTT
>14|TRBJ2-7|TRBV10-3|.|.
CAISETDSSYEQYF
TGTGCCATCAGTGAAACGGACAGCTCCTACGAGCAGTACTTC
>16|TRBJ1-5|TRBV19|TRBD1|.
CASSTKQGASNQPQHF
TGTGCCAGTAGTACGAAACAGGGGGCAAGCAATCAGCCCCAGCATTTT
>18|TRBJ2-5|TRBV9|TRBD2|.
CASSPEGLAGVGQETQYF
TGTGCCAGCAGCCCCGAGGGACTAGCGGGAGTGGGGCAAGAGACCCAGTACTTC
>14|TRBJ1-4|TRBV7-3|TRBD1|.
CASRRDRASEKLFF
TGTGCCAGCAGAAGGGACAGGGCGTCTGAAAAACTGTTTTTT
>15|TRBJ2-3|TRBV3-1/TRBV3-2|TRBD2|.
CASSQEAGPTDTQYF
TGTGCCAGCAGCCAGGAAGCGGGGCCGACAGATACGCAGTATTTT
>16|TRBJ1-1|TRBV10-3|.|.
CAIRAQSGLWNTEAFF
TGTGCCATCAGAGCCCAATCGGGACTCTGGAACACTGAAGCTTTCTTT
>14|TRBJ2-7|TRBV27|.|.
CASSLSSQYYEQYF
TGTGCCAGCAGTTTATCCTCCCAGTACTACGAGCAGTACTTC
>14|TRBJ2-2|TRBV6-5|.|once
CASSYSRNTGELFF
TGTGCCAGCAGTTACTCTCGGAACACCGGGGAGCTGTTTTTT
>15|TRBJ1-1|TRBV5-1|.|.
CASSLGQGMNTEAFF
TGCGCCAGCAGCTTGGGGCAGGGAATGAACACTGAAGCTTTCTTT
>14|TRBJ2-3|TRBV28|.|.
CASSLRAGSDTQYF
TGTGCCAGCAGTTTAAGGGCAGGGTCGGATACGCAGTATTTT
>14|TRBJ1-1|TRBV7-2|.|.
CASSTKQGNTEAFF
TGTGCCAGCAGCACAAAACAGGGGAACACTGAAGCTTTCTTT